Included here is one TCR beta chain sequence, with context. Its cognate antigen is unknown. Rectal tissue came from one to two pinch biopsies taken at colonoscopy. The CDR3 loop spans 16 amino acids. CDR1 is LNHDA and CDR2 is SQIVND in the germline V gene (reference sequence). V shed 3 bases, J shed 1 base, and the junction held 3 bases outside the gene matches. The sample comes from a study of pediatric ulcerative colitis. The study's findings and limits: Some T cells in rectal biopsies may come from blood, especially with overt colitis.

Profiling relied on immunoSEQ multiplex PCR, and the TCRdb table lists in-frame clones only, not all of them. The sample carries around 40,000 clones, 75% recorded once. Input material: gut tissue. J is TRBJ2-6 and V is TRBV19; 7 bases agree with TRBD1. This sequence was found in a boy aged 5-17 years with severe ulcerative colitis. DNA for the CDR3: TGTGCCAGTAGTATTAAACAGGGGTCTGGGGCCAACGTCCTGACTTTC. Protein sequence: CASSIKQGSGANVLTF.